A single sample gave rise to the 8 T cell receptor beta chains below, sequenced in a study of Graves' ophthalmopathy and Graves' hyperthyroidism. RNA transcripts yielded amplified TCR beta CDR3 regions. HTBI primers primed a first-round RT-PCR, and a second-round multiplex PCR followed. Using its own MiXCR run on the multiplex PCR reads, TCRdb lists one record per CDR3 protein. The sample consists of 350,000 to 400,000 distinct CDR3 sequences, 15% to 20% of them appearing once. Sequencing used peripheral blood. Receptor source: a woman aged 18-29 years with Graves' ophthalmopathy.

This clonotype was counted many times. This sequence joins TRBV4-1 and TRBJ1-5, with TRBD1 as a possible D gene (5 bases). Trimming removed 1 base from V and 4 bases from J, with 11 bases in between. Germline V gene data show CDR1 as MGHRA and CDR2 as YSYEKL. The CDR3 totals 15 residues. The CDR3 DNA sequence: TGCGCCAGCAGCCAAGGGGCAGGGTGGAATCAGCCCCAGCATTTT. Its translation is CASSQGAGWNQPQHF.

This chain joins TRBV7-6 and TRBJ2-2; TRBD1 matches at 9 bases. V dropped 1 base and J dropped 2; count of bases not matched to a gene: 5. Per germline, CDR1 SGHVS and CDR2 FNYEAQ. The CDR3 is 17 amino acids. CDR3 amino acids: CASSLEGTGLNTGELFF. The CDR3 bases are TGTGCCAGCAGCTTAGAAGGGACAGGGTTAAACACCGGGGAGCTGTTTTTT.

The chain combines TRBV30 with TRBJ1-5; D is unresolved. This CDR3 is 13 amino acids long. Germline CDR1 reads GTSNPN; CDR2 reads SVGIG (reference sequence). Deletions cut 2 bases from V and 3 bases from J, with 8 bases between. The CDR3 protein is CAWSRHLNQPQHF. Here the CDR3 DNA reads TGTGCCTGGAGTCGACACCTCAATCAGCCCCAGCATTTT.

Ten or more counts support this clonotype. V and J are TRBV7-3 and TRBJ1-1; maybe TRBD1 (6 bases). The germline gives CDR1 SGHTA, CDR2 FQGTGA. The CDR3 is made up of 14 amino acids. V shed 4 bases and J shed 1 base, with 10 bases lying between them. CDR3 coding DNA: TGTGCCAGCAGCTCGAGGGGACAGAACACTGAAGCTTTCTTT. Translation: CASSSRGQNTEAFF.

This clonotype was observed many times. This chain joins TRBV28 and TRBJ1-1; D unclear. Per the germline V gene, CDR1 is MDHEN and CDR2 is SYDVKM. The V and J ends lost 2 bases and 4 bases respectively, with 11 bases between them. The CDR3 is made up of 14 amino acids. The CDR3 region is CASSLHGEATEAFF. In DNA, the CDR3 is TGTGCCAGCAGTTTACATGGGGAGGCCACTGAAGCTTTCTTT.

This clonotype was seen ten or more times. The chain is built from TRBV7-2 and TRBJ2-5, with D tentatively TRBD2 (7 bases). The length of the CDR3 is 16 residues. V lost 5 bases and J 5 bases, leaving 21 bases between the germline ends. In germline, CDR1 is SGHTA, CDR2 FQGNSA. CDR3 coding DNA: TGTGCCAGCAGCGCGGATGGGGGGGGCCACGGGGAGACCCAGTACTTC. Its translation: CASSADGGGHGETQYF.

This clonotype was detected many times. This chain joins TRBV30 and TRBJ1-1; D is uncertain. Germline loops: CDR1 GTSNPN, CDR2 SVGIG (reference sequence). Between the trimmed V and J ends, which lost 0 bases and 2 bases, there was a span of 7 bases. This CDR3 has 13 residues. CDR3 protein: CAWSVRANTEAFF. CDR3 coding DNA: TGTGCCTGGAGTGTACGGGCAAACACTGAAGCTTTCTTT.

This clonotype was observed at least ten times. The chain's CDR3 is CASGQGAGTEAFF. DNA for the CDR3: TGTGCCAGCGGACAGGGGGCGGGCACTGAAGCTTTCTTT. V is TRBV7-9 and J is TRBJ1-1; TRBD1 agrees at 11 bases. The germline V gene encodes CDR1 SEHNR and CDR2 FQNEAQ (reference sequence). After removal of 8 bases from V and 4 bases from J, the junction contained 3 bases not matched to a gene. This CDR3 region has 13 residues.